The source of this T cell receptor beta chain is a study of CD8 T cells in Susac syndrome (dated by TCRdb to the late 2010s). Regarding the complete study: Among the sequenced Susac syndrome patients, five or six had clinically active disease and about eight were in clinical remission. At blood withdrawal, Susac syndrome patients were therapy-naive, treated with corticosteroids (with IVIg additionally given to some), or treated with IVIg alone. Whether CD8+ T cell activation and differentiation in Susac syndrome was antigen driven was tested using repertoire sequencing. The study compared CD8+ T cell repertoire clonality among approximately twelve healthy donors, approximately 14 Susac syndrome patients and about 16 multiple sclerosis patients. Study-wide conclusions, independent of this receptor: The number of individuals in the TCR sequencing and HLA analysis was acknowledged as relatively small. Over 15 and five Susac-specific public clones were found in the total CD8+ and CD8+ TEMRA repertoires, respectively. Clonal expansion was seen in Susac syndrome CD8+ repertoires, peaking in CD8+ TEMRA cells and being greater in clinically active patients than in remitting ones.

Peripheral blood CD8+ and CD4+ T cells from healthy donors, Susac syndrome patients and multiple sclerosis patients were profiled using high-throughput TCR beta sequencing. Recently defined diagnostic criteria for definite or probable disease were met by the Susac syndrome patients. CD8+ TEMRA cells were enriched by FACS, while bulk CD8+ and CD4+ T cells were purified by magnetic negative isolation. Blood was collected in EDTA tubes and processed within 24 hours, with PBMCs isolated through density gradient centrifugation. PBMCs intended for TCR sequencing were cryopreserved in liquid nitrogen and thawed later in a water bath at 37 degrees C. The sorted or isolated CD4+, CD8+ and CD8+ TEMRA cells reached a purity of at least 90%. The CDR3, from cysteine to phenylalanine, totals 15 residues. The kept DNA is CDR3 alone, 45 bases in frame from the first base. The germline V gene sets CDR1 to SGHRS and CDR2 to YFSETQ. For this chain, trimming is 4 bases at the V end and 5 bases at the J end, and the number of junction bases without a gene match is 8.

For this clonotype: It lacks a known antigen. Base quality data are lacking; no much larger clone is found one base away.

RNA was extracted using the RNeasy kit, and about 0.45 to 1 microgram was reverse transcribed with random hexamers. The immunoSEQ multiplex PCR assay, which covers 54 Vbeta and 13 Jbeta segments, was used to amplify TCR beta CDR3 regions. PCR amplification bias was corrected using a synthetic template baseline for primer optimization and computational correction. The authors' analysis ran thus. Reads were annotated to V, D and J genes according to IMGT and were analyzed with immunoSEQ Analyzer, with only productive sequences retained. Clonality was computed as one minus Shannon entropy normalized by log2 of the number of productive unique sequences. Public and private clones were assessed among the 100 most prevalent clones of each patient and control. Clones were defined as Susac-specific if absent from the healthy and MS cohorts, from 900 to 1,300 published viral clones and from other ImmuneACCESS disease sequences. Clones were called with MiXCR by TCRdb after fastp trimmed the public reads at Q25, and only in-frame beta chains were retained. Rows are combined by CDR3 protein, so each entry shows the most common genes and DNA. The V and J calls were not made by the authors but by TCRdb's processing. This sample lists around 110,000 distinct CDR3 sequences; 90% to 95% were detected once. The top ten clonotypes cover around 0.27% of the sample.

This receptor chain uses TRBV5-1 and TRBJ2-5; 10 junctional bases match TRBD2. The receptor was isolated from a human donor with Susac syndrome. The sequenced material came from CD8+ T cells from PBMCs. The nucleotide sequence is given as TGCGCCAGCAGCCCGGAGGGACTAGCGAGTGAGACCCAGTACTTC. It translates to CASSPEGLASETQYF.